Described below is a single TCR beta chain sequence and its context. What it binds is unknown. TCR beta CDR3 regions were amplified from RNA transcripts. Second-round multiplex PCR followed a first-round RT-PCR using HTBI primers. Via MiXCR, TCRdb re-called the multiplex PCR reads, giving one row per CDR3 protein. The sample holds more than 550,000 distinct CDR3 sequences; 35% to 50% are singletons and the top ten take over 2.5%. V lost 0 bases, J lost 1 base, and 8 bases lay in between. The CDR3 consists of 16 residues. Germline loops: CDR1 SGDLS, CDR2 YYNGEE. This entry is derived from a study of Graves' ophthalmopathy and Graves' hyperthyroidism. Study summary: Upon initial diagnosis and before any treatment, peripheral blood was collected. Findings and limits, study-wide: The model forecast ophthalmopathy progression, reaching over 70% sensitivity and 72.22% specificity. Most thyroid clonotypes expanded beyond 0.001 frequency were also found in blood.

The diagnosis combined clinical symptoms, thyroxine, TRAb, thyroid ultrasound and orbital computed tomography scans. The origin of this receptor is an adult man with Graves' ophthalmopathy. The chain couples TRBV9 to TRBJ1-6; perhaps TRBD1 as D (6 bases). The sample comprised peripheral blood. This CDR3 reads CASSVEGGSYNSPLHF. The CDR3 region has the DNA TGTGCCAGCAGCGTAGAAGGGGGATCCTATAATTCACCCCTCCACTTT. Full variable domain (rest looked up from reference TRBV9 and TRBJ1-6): DSGVTQTPKHLITATGQRVTLRCSPRSGDLSVYWYQQSLDQGLQFLIQYYNGEERAKGNILERFSAQQFPDLHSELNLSSLELGDSALYFCASSVEGGSYNSPLHFGNGTRLTVT.